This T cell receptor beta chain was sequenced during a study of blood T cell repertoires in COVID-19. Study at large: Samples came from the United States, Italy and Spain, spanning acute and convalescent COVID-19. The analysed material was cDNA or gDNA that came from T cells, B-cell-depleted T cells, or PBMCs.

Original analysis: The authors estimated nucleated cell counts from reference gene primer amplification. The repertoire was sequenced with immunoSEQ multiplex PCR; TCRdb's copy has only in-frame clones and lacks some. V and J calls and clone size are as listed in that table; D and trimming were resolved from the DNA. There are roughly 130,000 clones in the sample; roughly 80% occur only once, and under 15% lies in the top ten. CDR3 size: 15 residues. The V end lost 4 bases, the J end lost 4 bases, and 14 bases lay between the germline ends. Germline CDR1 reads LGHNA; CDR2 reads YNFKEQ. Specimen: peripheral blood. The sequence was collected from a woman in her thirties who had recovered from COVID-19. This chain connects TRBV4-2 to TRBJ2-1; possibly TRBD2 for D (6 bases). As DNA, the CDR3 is TGTGCCAGCAGCCTCCGGGACTCCGATTACAATGAGCAGTTCTTC. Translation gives CASSLRDSDYNEQFF.